This T cell receptor beta chain was obtained from a study of technical replicates of blood from a handful of donors. The protocol was immunoSEQ multiplex PCR, while the TCRdb copy is restricted to in-frame clones and leaves out a portion. This sample has roughly 40,000 clones, with around 96% found just once. Deletions cut 1 base from V and 0 bases from J, with 11 bases between. From germline, CDR1 is SGDLS and CDR2 YYNGEE. The CDR3 is 17 amino acids. The sequence came from a human donor in good health. Sequencing was performed on T cells isolated from PBMCs. V usage is TRBV9 and J usage is TRBJ2-6; TRBD2 might be the D (6 bases). CDR3 in amino acids: CASSVPAGGSGANVLTF. DNA of the CDR3: TGTGCCAGCAGCGTACCCGCCGGGGGCTCTGGGGCCAACGTCCTGACTTTC.